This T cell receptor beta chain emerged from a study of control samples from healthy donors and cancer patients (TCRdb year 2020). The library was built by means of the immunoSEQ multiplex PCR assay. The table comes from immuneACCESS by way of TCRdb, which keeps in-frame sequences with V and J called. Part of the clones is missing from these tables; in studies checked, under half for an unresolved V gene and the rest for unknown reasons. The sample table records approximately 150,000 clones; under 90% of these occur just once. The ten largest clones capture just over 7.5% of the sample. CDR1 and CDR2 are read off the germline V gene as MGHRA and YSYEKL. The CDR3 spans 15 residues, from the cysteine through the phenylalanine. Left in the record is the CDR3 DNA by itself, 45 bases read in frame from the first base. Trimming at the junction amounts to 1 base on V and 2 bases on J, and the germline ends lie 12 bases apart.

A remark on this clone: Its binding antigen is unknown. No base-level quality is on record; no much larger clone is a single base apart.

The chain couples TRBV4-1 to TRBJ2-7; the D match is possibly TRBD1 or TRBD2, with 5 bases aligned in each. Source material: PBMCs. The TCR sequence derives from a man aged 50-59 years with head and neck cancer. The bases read TGCGCCAGCAGCCAAGTGCCGGGGCTAACCTACGAGCAGTACTTC. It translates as CASSQVPGLTYEQYF.